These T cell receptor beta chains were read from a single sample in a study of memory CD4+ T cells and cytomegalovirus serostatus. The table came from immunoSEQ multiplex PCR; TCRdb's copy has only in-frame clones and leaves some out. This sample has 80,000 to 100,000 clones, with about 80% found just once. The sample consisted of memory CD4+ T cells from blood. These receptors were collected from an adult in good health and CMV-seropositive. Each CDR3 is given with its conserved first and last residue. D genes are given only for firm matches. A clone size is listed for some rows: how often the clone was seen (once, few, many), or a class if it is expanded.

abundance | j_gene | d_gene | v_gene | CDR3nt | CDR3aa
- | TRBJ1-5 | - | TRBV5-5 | TGTGCCAGCAGCTTCATGGCATCAGGGCCCCAGCATTTT | CASSFMASGPQHF
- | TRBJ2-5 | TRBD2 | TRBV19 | TGTGCCAGTAGTGCCTCCGGGACTAGGGAGGAGACCCAGTACTTC | CASSASGTREETQYF
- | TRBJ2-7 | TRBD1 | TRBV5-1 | TGCGCCAGCAGCTTGAGACAGGGCTACGAGCAGTACTTC | CASSLRQGYEQYF
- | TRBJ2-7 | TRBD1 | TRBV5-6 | TGTGCCAGCAGCCGCTGGGACAGGGGGGACCTCTACGAGCAGTACTTC | CASSRWDRGDLYEQYF
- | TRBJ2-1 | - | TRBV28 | TGTGCCATCTCCCGCGGGACAGCCGCCTACAATGAGCAGTTCTTC | CAISRGTAAYNEQFF
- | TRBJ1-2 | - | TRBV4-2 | TGTGCCAGCAGCCAAGATCGCCAGGTGGATGGCTACACCTTC | CASSQDRQVDGYTF
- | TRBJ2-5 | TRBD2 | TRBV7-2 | TGTGCCAGCAGCTCTAGGACTAGCGGGAGAGGGGGAGAGACCCAGTACTTC | CASSSRTSGRGGETQYF
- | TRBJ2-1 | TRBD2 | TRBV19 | TGTGCCAGTAGTATTGTTAGCGGGAGGGGTGAGCAGTTCTTC | CASSIVSGRGEQFF
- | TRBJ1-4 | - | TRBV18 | TGTGCCAGCGCGGGCGTTGAAAATGAAAAACTGTTTTTT | CASAGVENEKLFF
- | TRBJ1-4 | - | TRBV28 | TGTGCCAGCAGTTTGGCAACTCTGAATGAAAAACTGTTTTTT | CASSLATLNEKLFF
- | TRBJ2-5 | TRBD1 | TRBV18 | TGTGCCAGCACCGAGGACAGGGGGCAAGAGACCCAGTACTTC | CASTEDRGQETQYF
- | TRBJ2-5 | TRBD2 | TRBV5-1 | TGCGCCAGCAGCTTGGGAGCGGGGGACCAGACCCAGTACTTC | CASSLGAGDQTQYF
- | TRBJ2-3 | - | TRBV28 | TGTGCCAGCAGCTCCCCCGGACTGCGGGGAGATACGCAGTATTTT | CASSSPGLRGDTQYF
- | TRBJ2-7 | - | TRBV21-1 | TGTGCCAGCAGCAAATCCGAGACAGGGGGCGTCGGATACGAGCAGTACTTC | CASSKSETGGVGYEQYF
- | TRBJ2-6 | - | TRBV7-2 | TGTGCCAGCAGCTTGGGCTTCTCTGGGGCCAACGTCCTGACTTTC | CASSLGFSGANVLTF
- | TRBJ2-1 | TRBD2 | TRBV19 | TGTGCCAGTAGTATAACCCCTAGCGGGAGGTCCTACAATGAGCAGTTCTTC | CASSITPSGRSYNEQFF
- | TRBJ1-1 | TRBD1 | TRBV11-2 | TGTGCCAGCCATAAACAGGGGAGCGTGAACACTGAAGCTTTCTTT | CASHKQGSVNTEAFF
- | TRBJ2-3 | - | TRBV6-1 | TGTGCCAGCAGCCTGAACCCGGGCACAGATACGCAGTATTTT | CASSLNPGTDTQYF
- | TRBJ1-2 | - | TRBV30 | TGTGCCTGGAGCTACCGGGGGTTTAGCAGCTACACCTTC | CAWSYRGFSSYTF
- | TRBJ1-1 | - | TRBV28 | TGTGCCAGCAGTTTAGGGGGTGAAGCTTTCTTT | CASSLGGEAFF
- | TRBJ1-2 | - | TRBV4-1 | TGCGCCAGCAGCCCCGACAGCCAGCAAAGCTATGGCTACACCTTC | CASSPDSQQSYGYTF
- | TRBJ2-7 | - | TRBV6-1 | TGTGCCAGCAGTGGACTCTCGAGCTCCTACGAGCAGTACTTC | CASSGLSSSYEQYF
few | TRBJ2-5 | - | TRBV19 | TGTGCCAGTAGTATATCGGGCCGCCTAGAGACCCAGTACTTC | CASSISGRLETQYF
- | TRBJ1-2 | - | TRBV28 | TGTGCCAGCGCCCTAGGCCCAGGGCCCCCCTATGGCTACACCTTC | CASALGPGPPYGYTF
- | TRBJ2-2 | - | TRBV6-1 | TGTGCCAGCAGTCAGGTGTCCACCGGGGAGCTGTTTTTT | CASSQVSTGELFF
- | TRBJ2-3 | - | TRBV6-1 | TGTGCCAGCCGGTGGGGGGCAACAGATACGCAGTATTTT | CASRWGATDTQYF
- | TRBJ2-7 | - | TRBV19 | TGTGCCAGTAGTACGGGACTGGGGGTATACGAGCAGTACTTC | CASSTGLGVYEQYF
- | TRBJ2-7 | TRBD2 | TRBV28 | TGTGCCAGCTGGGGACTAGCGGGAACCTACGAGCAGTACTTC | CASWGLAGTYEQYF
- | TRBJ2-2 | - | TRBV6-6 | TGTGCCAGCAGTTACAGACTAGCGAACACCGGGGAGCTGTTTTTT | CASSYRLANTGELFF
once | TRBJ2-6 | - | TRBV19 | TGTGCCAGTAGTATGAGAGGGACTGGGGCCAACGTCCTGACTTTC | CASSMRGTGANVLTF
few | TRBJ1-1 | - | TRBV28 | TGTGCCAGCAGTCCCTACCGACAGCGTCACACTGAAGCTTTCTTT | CASSPYRQRHTEAFF
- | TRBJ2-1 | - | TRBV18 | TGTGCCAGCTCACGGGACAATGAGCAGTTCTTC | CASSRDNEQFF
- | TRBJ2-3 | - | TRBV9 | TGTGCCAGCAGCGTAGGATCCGGGGGCGCAGATACGCAGTATTTT | CASSVGSGGADTQYF
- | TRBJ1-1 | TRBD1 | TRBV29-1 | TGCAGCGTTGAACCGGGACAGGGGATAATGAACACTGAAGCTTTCTTT | CSVEPGQGIMNTEAFF
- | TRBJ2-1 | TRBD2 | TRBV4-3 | TGCGCCAGCAGCAGCGGACTAGCGGGAGGTTGGGAGCAGTTCTTC | CASSSGLAGGWEQFF
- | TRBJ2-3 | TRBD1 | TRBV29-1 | TGCAGCGCCGCCGGGACAGGGGCGGCAGATACGCAGTATTTT | CSAAGTGAADTQYF
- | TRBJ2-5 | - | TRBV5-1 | TGCGCCAGCAGCGAACAGCCTAGCGTCCAAGAGACCCAGTACTTC | CASSEQPSVQETQYF
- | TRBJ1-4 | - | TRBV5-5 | TGTGCCAGCAGCTTGGGCGGGAAACTGTTTTTT | CASSLGGKLFF
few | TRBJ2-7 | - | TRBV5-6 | TGTGCCAGCAGCTCCGCTCAGGGGTTCTACGAGCAGTACTTC | CASSSAQGFYEQYF
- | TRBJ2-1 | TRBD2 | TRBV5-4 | TGTGCCAGCAGCTTGCTGGCTACTAGCGGGTCGCACAATGAGCAGTTCTTC | CASSLLATSGSHNEQFF
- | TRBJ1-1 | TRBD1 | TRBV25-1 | TGTGCCACCCGGACAGGGGCTTTGGAAGCTTTCTTT | CATRTGALEAFF
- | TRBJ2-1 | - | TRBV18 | TGTGCCAGCTCCCCCCCGAGCTCCTACAATGAGCAGTTCTTC | CASSPPSSYNEQFF
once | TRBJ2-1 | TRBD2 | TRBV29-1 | TGCAGCGTCCCCGGGAGGGGACTAGCGGAAAACAATGAGCAGTTCTTC | CSVPGRGLAENNEQFF
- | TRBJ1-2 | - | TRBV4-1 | TGCGCCAGCAGCCAAGTTGGATTCAACTATGGCTACACCTTC | CASSQVGFNYGYTF
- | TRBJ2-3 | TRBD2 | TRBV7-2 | TGTGCCAGCAGCTTATCTAGCGGGAGTAACGCAGATACGCAGTATTTT | CASSLSSGSNADTQYF
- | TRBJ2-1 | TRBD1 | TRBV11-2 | TGTGCCAGCAGCTCCCGGGACAGGGGGCTCAATGAGCAGTTCTTC | CASSSRDRGLNEQFF
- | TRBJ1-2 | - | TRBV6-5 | TGTGCCAGCAGCCGGGAAAGGGGTGACTATGGCTACACCTTC | CASSRERGDYGYTF
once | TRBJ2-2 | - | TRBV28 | TGTGCCAGCAGACTGGGTGACTCGGGTGGAGGCGGGGAGCTGTTTTTT | CASRLGDSGGGGELFF
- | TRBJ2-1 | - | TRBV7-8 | TGTGCCAGCAGCTTAGGGGGGGGCGGGAGCTCCTACAATGAGCAGTTCTTC | CASSLGGGGSSYNEQFF
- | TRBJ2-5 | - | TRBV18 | TGTGCCAGCTCACGGACATTTCAAGAGACCCAGTACTTC | CASSRTFQETQYF
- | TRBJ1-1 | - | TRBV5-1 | TGCGCCAGCAGCTTGGATTTAACTGAAGCTTTCTTT | CASSLDLTEAFF
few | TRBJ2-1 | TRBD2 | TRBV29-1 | TGCAGCGCCCCCGGGACTAGCGGGAGGGGAGAGCAGTTCTTC | CSAPGTSGRGEQFF
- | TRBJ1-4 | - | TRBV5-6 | TGTGCCAGCAGCTTGGCTCCAAATGAAAAACTGTTTTTT | CASSLAPNEKLFF
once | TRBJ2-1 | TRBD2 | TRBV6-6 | TGTGCCAGCAGCCCCCGGGGGGGGGCTTACAATGAGCAGTTCTTC | CASSPRGGAYNEQFF
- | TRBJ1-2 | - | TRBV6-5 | TGTGCCAGCCAAAAGCAAGACAGACATGGCTACACCTTC | CASQKQDRHGYTF
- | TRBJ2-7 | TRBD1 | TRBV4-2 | TGTGCCAGCAGCGCGACAGGGGGCGAGCAGTACTTC | CASSATGGEQYF
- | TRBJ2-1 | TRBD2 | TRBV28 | TGTGCCAGCACCTATAGCGGGAGTCAGAATGAGCAGTTCTTC | CASTYSGSQNEQFF
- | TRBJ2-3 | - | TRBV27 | TGTGCCACCTCGACCCACCCAGGGAGTAGCGGCACAGATACGCAGTATTTT | CATSTHPGSSGTDTQYF
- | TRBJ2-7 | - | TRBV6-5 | TGTGCCAGCAGAGCAGCGTTGGGACCGACCTACGAGCAGTACTTC | CASRAALGPTYEQYF